Presented here are 30 T cell receptor beta chains from one specimen sequenced in a study of T cell responses to AZD1222 COVID-19 vaccine (dated by TCRdb to about 2021). What this sample's time point label stands for: baseline before first vaccination. Library creation used the immunoSEQ multiplex PCR assay. The table was pulled from immuneACCESS by TCRdb, which kept in-frame rearrangements only. Such tables lose some clones; where checked, under half of the loss comes from unresolved V genes, and the rest has no known cause. The sample profile shows around 91,000 clones; roughly 88% of them were found once. Clones ranked in the top ten supply 19% of the sample. This specimen consisted of peripheral blood, obtained on day 0 of AZD1222 vaccination. Receptors were obtained from an adult in good health.

Only one count was recorded for this clone. The J gene is TRBJ2-3, the V gene TRBV4-2, with TRBD2 matching 8 bases. J gave up 6 bases and V 0 bases, and 8 bases lay outside the gene matches. CDR3 length: 16 amino acids. Germline values: CDR1 LGHNA, CDR2 YNFKEQ. The CDR3: CASSQETGGPFDTQYF. Written as DNA, the CDR3 is TGTGCCAGCAGCCAAGAGACGGGAGGGCCTTTTGATACGCAGTATTTT.

The chain's CDR3 is CASSPELGPDTQYF. DNA for the CDR3: TGTGCCAGCAGCCCCGAGTTAGGTCCAGATACGCAGTATTTT. The V call is TRBV7-2, the J call TRBJ2-3, with D unclear. The CDR3 has 14 amino acids. Germline-derived CDR1 and CDR2 are SGHTA and FQGNSA. V lost 5 bases and J 4 bases, leaving 13 bases between the germline ends.

The count of this clone is one. This rearrangement joins TRBV7-3 to TRBJ1-1; weak D call: TRBD1 (5 bases). The CDR3 length is 15 residues. The germline CDR1 and CDR2 sequences are SGHTA and FQGTGA. Trimming removed 4 bases at V and 0 bases at J, with 12 bases between. The CDR3 protein is CASSSGSTMNTEAFF. The CDR3 DNA reads TGTGCCAGCAGCTCAGGGTCGACCATGAACACTGAAGCTTTCTTT.

The CDR3 region has the DNA TGCGCCAGCAGCCAAGAAAGGGGACAAAGGACTGAAGCTTTCTTT. As protein: CASSQERGQRTEAFF. The chain couples TRBV4-3 to TRBJ1-1, with TRBD1 as a possible D gene (6 bases). Germline V gene sequence: CDR1 LGHNA, CDR2 YSLEER. Trimming removed 0 bases from V and 5 bases from J, with 13 bases in between. The CDR3 extends over 15 amino acids.

This chain connects TRBV5-1 to TRBJ2-7; 9 bases match TRBD1. J was trimmed by 3 bases and V by 0 bases; bases with no gene match: 4. Germline assignment: CDR1 SGHRS and CDR2 YFSETQ. The length of the CDR3 is 15 residues. The CDR3 region has the DNA TGCGCCAGCAGCTTGGCGGACAGGGGATTCTACGAGCAGTACTTC. Its translation is CASSLADRGFYEQYF.

This chain joins TRBV6-5 and TRBJ2-1; D is uncertain. V shed 6 bases and J shed 7 bases, with 13 bases lying between them. Germline loops: CDR1 MNHEY, CDR2 SVGAGI. The CDR3 runs 13 residues. The CDR3 loop reads CASSDWGKNEQFF. The CDR3 DNA sequence: TGTGCCAGCAGCGACTGGGGAAAGAATGAGCAGTTCTTC.

This chain joins TRBV7-3 and TRBJ2-3, with D perhaps being TRBD1 or TRBD2 (5 bases each). V gave up 3 bases and J gave up 3 bases, with 25 bases separating them. Germline V CDR1 and CDR2: SGHTA, FQGTGA. This CDR3 comprises 19 residues. CDR3 DNA sequence: TGTGCCAGCAGCTTCACAATTGGCTCCGGGGCTTTGGCGACAGATACGCAGTATTTT. Translated, it gives CASSFTIGSGALATDTQYF. Drawing the rest from reference TRBV7-3 and TRBJ2-3, the complete variable domain is GAGVSQTPSNKVTEKGKYVELRCDPISGHTALYWYRQSLGQGPEFLIYFQGTGAADDSGLPNDRFFAVRPEGSVSTLKIQRTERGDSAVYLCASSFTIGSGALATDTQYFGPGTRLTVL.

The chain links TRBV6-5 to TRBJ2-7, with D hard to call. V lost 2 bases to trimming and J lost 2 bases, with 10 bases between them. CDR1 is MNHEY, CDR2 SVGAGI, per germline. The CDR3 totals 14 residues. The CDR3 region is CASSYVSSAYEQYF. The CDR3 DNA sequence: TGTGCCAGCAGTTACGTTTCTTCAGCCTACGAGCAGTACTTC.

The rearrangement joins TRBV28 to TRBJ2-3; D gene unclear. CDR3 size: 11 residues. V was cut by 8 bases and J by 5 bases, with 8 bases left in between. Germline loops: CDR1 MDHEN, CDR2 SYDVKM. CDR3 protein: CASRTRDTQYF. The DNA of the CDR3 is TGTGCCAGCCGGACGAGAGATACGCAGTATTTT.

The V call is TRBV19, the J call TRBJ1-4; D is unresolved. The V end lost 7 bases, the J end lost 7 bases, and 13 bases lay between the germline ends. Per germline, CDR1 LNHDA and CDR2 SQIVND (reference sequence). The CDR3 contains 13 residues. DNA of the CDR3: TGTGCCAGTAAGAGCGGCGGGCCTGAAAAACTGTTTTTT. Translated: CASKSGGPEKLFF.

This chain uses TRBV7-6 with TRBJ2-6, with D possibly matching TRBD2 (5 bases). Trimming removed 1 base at V and 3 bases at J, with 7 bases between. Germline-derived CDR1 and CDR2 are SGHVS and FNYEAQ. The CDR3 runs 15 residues. In DNA, the CDR3 is TGTGCCAGCAGCTTAGAACGGGATGGGGCCAACGTCCTGACTTTC. Protein product: CASSLERDGANVLTF.

The V and J genes are TRBV28 and TRBJ2-3, with D unclear. The CDR3 covers 13 residues. Germline lookup yields CDR1 MDHEN and CDR2 SYDVKM. V lost 6 bases and J 0 bases, leaving 7 bases between the germline ends. The CDR3 DNA follows: TGTGCCAGCAGGCTCGGAAGCACAGATACGCAGTATTTT. Protein: CASRLGSTDTQYF.

The rearrangement links TRBV13 to TRBJ1-5, with unresolved D. The germline CDR1 and CDR2 sequences are PRHDT and FYEKMQ (reference sequence). V was trimmed by 2 bases and J by 1 base, leaving 6 bases between them. CDR3 length: 14 residues. CDR3 amino acids: CASSLRLSNQPQHF. In nucleotides, the CDR3 is TGTGCCAGCAGCTTACGGCTGAGCAATCAGCCCCAGCATTTT.

This sequence joins TRBV5-1 and TRBJ1-3, with D unresolved. V shed 3 bases and J shed 0 bases, with 10 bases lying between them. The CDR3 spans 15 residues. Germline V gene lookup returns CDR1 SGHRS and CDR2 YFSETQ. DNA for the CDR3: TGCGCCAGCAGCTCCGGACCGAGCTCTGGAAACACCATATATTTT. This translates into CASSSGPSSGNTIYF.

The chain joins TRBV28 to TRBJ2-5; 8 bases match TRBD2. The V segment lost 2 bases and the J segment 2 bases; nucleotides outside the gene matches: 10. The germline V gene encodes CDR1 MDHEN and CDR2 SYDVKM. The CDR3 length is 17 residues. The CDR3 sequence: CASSLRSGSVEQETQYF. The CDR3 bases are TGTGCCAGCAGTTTAAGGAGCGGGAGTGTAGAACAAGAGACCCAGTACTTC.

The V gene is TRBV6-2 or TRBV6-3, the J gene TRBJ1-1, with D tentatively TRBD1 (6 bases). This CDR3 spans 14 amino acids. Trimming took off 2 bases at V and 4 bases at J, with 11 bases between the two ends. CDR1 is MNHEY, CDR2 SVGEGT, per germline. The CDR3 DNA is TGTGCCAGCAGTTACCGGGGGGCGGGCACTGAAGCTTTCTTT. Its protein is CASSYRGAGTEAFF.

The J gene is TRBJ1-4, the V gene TRBV28; D gene unclear. The CDR3 covers 15 residues. The V gene's germline CDR1 is MDHEN and CDR2 SYDVKM. The V end lost 4 bases, the J end lost 4 bases, and 13 bases lay between the germline ends. The CDR3 spells CASSSSGLDNEKLFF. CDR3 coding DNA: TGTGCCAGCAGTTCCTCAGGTCTGGATAATGAAAAACTGTTTTTT.

Details on this clone: Germline is not matched at one junction end, which may reflect a read error. The chain uses TRBV20-1 and TRBJ2-1; a weak D match, TRBD2 (5 bases). This CDR3 region has 11 residues. Germline V gene lookup returns CDR1 DFQATT and CDR2 SNEGSKA (reference sequence). CDR3 in DNA: TGCAGTGCTAGAGATAGGGAGCGAATGCTCTTC. This sequence encodes CSARDRERMLF.

The chain uses TRBV4-3 and TRBJ1-1; D is possibly TRBD1 (5 bases). The CDR3 is 15 amino acids. Germline V gene data show CDR1 as LGHNA and CDR2 as YSLEER. V lost 0 bases to trimming and J lost 7 bases, with 15 bases between them. This chain's CDR3 is CASSQDPGAGGEAFF. CDR3 nucleotides: TGCGCCAGCAGCCAAGATCCCGGGGCCGGAGGTGAAGCTTTCTTT.

The chain couples TRBV18 to TRBJ1-6; weak D call: TRBD1 (5 bases). This CDR3 spans 14 amino acids. Trimming shortened V by 4 bases and J by 7 bases, and 11 bases separated the two germline ends. Germline values: CDR1 KGHSH, CDR2 LQKENI. The CDR3 sequence: CASSLNGANSPLHF. CDR3 in DNA: TGTGCCAGCTCACTTAACGGGGCGAATTCACCCCTCCACTTT.

This clone appeared a single time. The chain carries TRBV9 and TRBJ1-3, with unresolved D. Trimming took 1 base from V and 0 from J, leaving 8 bases between them. The CDR3 sequence is 15 residues long. Per the germline V gene, CDR1 is SGDLS and CDR2 is YYNGEE. CDR3: CASSVPTTSGNTIYF. The CDR3 region has the DNA TGTGCCAGCAGCGTACCCACTACCTCTGGAAACACCATATATTTT. The variable domain in full, with the rest retrieved from reference TRBV9 and TRBJ1-3, is DSGVTQTPKHLITATGQRVTLRCSPRSGDLSVYWYQQSLDQGLQFLIQYYNGEERAKGNILERFSAQQFPDLHSELNLSSLELGDSALYFCASSVPTTSGNTIYFGEGSWLTVV.

This CDR3 reads CASSPGLLEGLFF. CDR3 DNA: TGTGCCAGCAGCCCGGGACTTTTGGAGGGACTGTTTTTT. The rearrangement joins TRBV7-8 to TRBJ1-4, with D possibly being TRBD1 (5 bases). Trimming took off 5 bases at V and 13 bases at J, with 17 bases between the two ends. CDR3 length: 13 amino acids. In germline, CDR1 is SGHVS, CDR2 FQNEAQ. The full variable domain, its missing parts supplied by reference TRBV7-8 and TRBJ1-4, is GAGVSQSPRYKVAKRGQDVALRCDPISGHVSLFWYQQALGQGPEFLTYFQNEAQLDKSGLPSDRFFAERPEGSVSTLKIQRTQQEDSAVYLCASSPGLLEGLFFGSGTQLSVL.

This chain uses TRBV6-2 or TRBV6-3 with TRBJ2-7; 9 bases are shared with TRBD2. CDR1 and CDR2 (germline): MNHEY, SVGEGT. This CDR3 has 17 residues. V lost 2 bases and J lost 1; bases outside the gene matches: 9. The CDR3 DNA reads as TGTGCCAGCAGTTACCCCCTTAGCGGGAGAGGGTCCTACGAGCAGTACTTC. Translated: CASSYPLSGRGSYEQYF.

The V and J genes are TRBV28 and TRBJ1-6; D is undetermined. The CDR3 consists of 14 residues. Germline V lookup: CDR1 MDHEN, CDR2 SYDVKM. Deletions cut 4 bases from V and 5 bases from J, with 9 bases between. CDR3 bases: TGTGCCAGCAGTTCACCAGATAATAATTCACCCCTCCACTTT. Translated: CASSSPDNNSPLHF.

The chain combines TRBV7-2 with TRBJ1-4, with D possibly TRBD1 on 5 matching bases. The CDR3 length is 16 residues. The germline V and J ends were trimmed by 5 bases and 7 bases, with 20 bases remaining between them. The germline gives CDR1 SGHTA, CDR2 FQGNSA. The DNA of the CDR3 is TGTGCCAGCAGCGCCTGGGTCTCGGGGCAGGGTGAAAAACTGTTTTTT. It translates to CASSAWVSGQGEKLFF.

The V call is TRBV6-5, the J call TRBJ1-1; no reliable D call. The CDR3 sequence is 12 residues long. The V end was cut by 6 bases, the J end by 4 bases, with 9 bases between. Per germline, CDR1 MNHEY and CDR2 SVGAGI. In DNA form, the CDR3 reads TGTGCCAGCAGCCAGAGCTTCACTGAAGCTTTCTTT. As protein: CASSQSFTEAFF.

The chain is built from TRBV5-6 and TRBJ2-1, with a tentative D call TRBD1 (5 bases). This CDR3 is built from 14 residues. V dropped 1 base and J dropped 8 bases, with 13 bases sitting between them. Germline loops: CDR1 SGHDT, CDR2 YYEEEE. The CDR3 sequence is CASSLYWGIDEQFF. The CDR3 DNA is TGTGCCAGCAGCTTGTATTGGGGCATCGATGAGCAGTTCTTC.

The gene calls are TRBV5-1 and TRBJ2-5; 13 positions match TRBD2. Germline values: CDR1 SGHRS, CDR2 YFSETQ. The CDR3 is 16 amino acids. Trimming took 3 bases from V and 4 from J; bases not matched to a gene: 6. CDR3 in amino acids: CASSSETSGGLETQYF. The CDR3 nucleotides are TGCGCCAGCAGCTCGGAGACTAGCGGGGGGCTAGAGACCCAGTACTTC.

The V gene is TRBV6-5, the J gene TRBJ2-7; D not resolved. Trimming shortened V by 7 bases and J by 2 bases, and 9 bases separated the two germline ends. The CDR3 has 12 residues. The germline gives CDR1 MNHEY, CDR2 SVGAGI. Here the CDR3 reads CASTSSTYEQYF. The CDR3 nucleotides read TGTGCCAGCACCAGCTCGACCTACGAGCAGTACTTC.

The V and J genes are TRBV6-2 or TRBV6-3 and TRBJ1-5; D is undetermined. Germline V gives CDR1 MNHEY, CDR2 SVGEGT. This CDR3 has 15 amino acids. V was trimmed by 3 bases and J by 0 bases, leaving 9 bases between them. The CDR3 is CASSYSQYSNQPQHF. CDR3 nucleotides: TGTGCCAGCAGTTATTCACAGTATAGCAATCAGCCCCAGCATTTT.